This T cell receptor beta chain was profiled in a study of esophageal squamous cell carcinoma under preoperative chemotherapy. Study context: Both tumor-infiltrating lymphocytes and peripheral blood T cells had their TCR repertoires profiled. Whole-study results and caveats: Clonal contraction, more than amplification, hit abundant clones after paclitaxel-nedaplatin.

Noted time point: before preoperative PTX-NDP chemotherapy. From the PCR reads, TCRdb called clonotypes with MiXCR, one entry per CDR3 protein. The table records some 6,600 distinct CDR3 sequences, approximately 31% of them present only once. The CDR3 is made up of 12 amino acids. V gave up 6 bases and J gave up 7 bases, with 9 bases separating them. CDR1 is MNHNS and CDR2 is SASEGT in the germline V gene. This clonotype has a count of ten or more. Its antigen is unidentified. J is TRBJ2-2 and V is TRBV6-1; D is unclear. Collection took place from a patient given preoperative chemotherapy. The origin of this receptor is a human donor with esophageal squamous cell carcinoma. The donor label of this sample is uncertain. DNA of the CDR3: TGTGCCAGCAGCCCTGAAATCGGGGAGCTGTTTTTT. This gives the protein CASSPEIGELFF.